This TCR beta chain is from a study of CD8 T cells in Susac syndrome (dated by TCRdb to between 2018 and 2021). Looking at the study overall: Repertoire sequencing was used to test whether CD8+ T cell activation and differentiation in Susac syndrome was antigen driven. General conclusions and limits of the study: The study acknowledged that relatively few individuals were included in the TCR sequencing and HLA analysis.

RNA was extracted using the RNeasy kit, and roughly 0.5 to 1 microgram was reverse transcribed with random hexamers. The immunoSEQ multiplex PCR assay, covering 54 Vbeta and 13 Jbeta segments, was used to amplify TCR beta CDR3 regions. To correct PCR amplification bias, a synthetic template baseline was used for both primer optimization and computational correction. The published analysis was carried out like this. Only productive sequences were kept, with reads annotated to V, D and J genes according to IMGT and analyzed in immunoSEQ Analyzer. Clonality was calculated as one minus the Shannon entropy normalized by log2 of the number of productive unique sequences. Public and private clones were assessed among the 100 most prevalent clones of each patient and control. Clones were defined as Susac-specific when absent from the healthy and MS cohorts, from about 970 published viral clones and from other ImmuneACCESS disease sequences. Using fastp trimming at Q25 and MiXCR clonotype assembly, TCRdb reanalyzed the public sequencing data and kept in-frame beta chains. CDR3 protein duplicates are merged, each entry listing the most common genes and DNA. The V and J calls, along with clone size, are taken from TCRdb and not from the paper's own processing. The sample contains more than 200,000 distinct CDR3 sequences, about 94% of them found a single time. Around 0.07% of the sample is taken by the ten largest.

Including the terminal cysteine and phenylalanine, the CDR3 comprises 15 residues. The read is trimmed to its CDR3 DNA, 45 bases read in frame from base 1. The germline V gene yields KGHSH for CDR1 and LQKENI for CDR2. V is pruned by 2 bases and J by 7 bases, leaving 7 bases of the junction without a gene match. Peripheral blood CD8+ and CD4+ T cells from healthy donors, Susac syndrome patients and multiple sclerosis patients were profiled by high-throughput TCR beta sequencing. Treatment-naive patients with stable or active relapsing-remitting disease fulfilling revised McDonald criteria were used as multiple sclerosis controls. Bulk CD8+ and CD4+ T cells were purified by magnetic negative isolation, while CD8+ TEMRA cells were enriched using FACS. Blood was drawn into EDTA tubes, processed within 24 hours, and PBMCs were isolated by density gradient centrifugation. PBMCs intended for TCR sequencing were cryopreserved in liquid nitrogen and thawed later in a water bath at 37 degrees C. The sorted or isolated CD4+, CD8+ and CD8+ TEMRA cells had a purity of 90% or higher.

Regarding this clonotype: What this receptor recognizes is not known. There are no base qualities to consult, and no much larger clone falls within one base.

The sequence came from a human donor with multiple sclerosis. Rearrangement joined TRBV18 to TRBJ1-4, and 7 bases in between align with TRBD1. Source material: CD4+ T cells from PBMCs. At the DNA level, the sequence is TGTGCCAGCTCACCAGTTGAAGGGGGCAGTGAAAAACTGTTTTTT. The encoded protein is CASSPVEGGSEKLFF.